Following are 7 T cell receptor beta chains from one sample sequenced in a study of blood T cell repertoires in COVID-19. TCRdb's table, derived via immunoSEQ multiplex PCR, lists solely in-frame clones and lacks some. The sample yields 150,000 to 200,000 clones, approximately 78% seen once. The sample taken for sequencing was PBMCs or T cells enriched from blood (not recorded which). All receptors derive from a woman aged 45-59 years who had recovered from COVID-19.

The chain carries TRBV28 and TRBJ1-5, with D perhaps matching TRBD1 (5 bases). The CDR3 runs 16 residues. Per the germline V gene, CDR1 is MDHEN and CDR2 is SYDVKM. With 3 bases removed from V and 5 bases from J, the gap between germline ends came to 17 bases. The CDR3 is CASSFGGAHGYQPQHF. As DNA, the CDR3 is TGTGCCAGCAGTTTCGGCGGGGCACATGGATATCAGCCCCAGCATTTT.

The V and J genes are TRBV25-1 and TRBJ1-1, with 7 bases lining up with TRBD1. V trimming: 2 bases; J trimming: 4 bases; junction bases outside the gene matches: 4. Germline CDR1 MGHDK, CDR2 SYGVNS. CDR3 length: 14 residues. In DNA form, the CDR3 reads TGTGCCAGCAGTGAAACAGGGGTATTCACTGAAGCTTTCTTT. Amino acid sequence: CASSETGVFTEAFF.

The chain employs TRBV21-1 and TRBJ2-7; the table gives TRBD2 as D, unverified against the DNA. TRBV21-1 is classified as a pseudogene. The CDR3 spans 15 residues. The CDR3 region has the DNA TGTGCCAGCAGCAAAAGGATGGGACTCCGTTACGAGCAGTACTTC. Translated, it gives CASSKRMGLRYEQYF.

V usage is TRBV19 and J usage is TRBJ2-1, with 7 bases lining up with TRBD1. V shed 4 bases, J shed 8 bases, and the junction held 17 bases outside the gene matches. This CDR3 has 17 amino acids. In germline, CDR1 is LNHDA, CDR2 SQIVND (reference sequence). The CDR3 loop reads CASSNRQGRTRGHEQFF. Written as DNA, the CDR3 is TGTGCCAGTAGTAATCGACAGGGTAGGACTCGAGGCCATGAGCAGTTCTTC.

The chain joins TRBV7-2 to TRBJ1-2, with 8 bases fitting TRBD1. Germline V gene sequence: CDR1 SGHTA, CDR2 FQGNSA. V dropped 4 bases and J dropped 4; count of bases not matched to a gene: 2. The CDR3 length is 13 residues. For the CDR3, the DNA is TGTGCCAGCAGCTCCGGACAGGGCTATGGCTACACCTTC. This translates into CASSSGQGYGYTF.

V and J are TRBV5-6 and TRBJ2-5; perhaps TRBD1 as D (5 bases). Germline V gives CDR1 SGHDT, CDR2 YYEEEE. V dropped 5 bases and J dropped 0 bases, with 14 bases sitting between them. The CDR3 covers 15 residues. The DNA for the CDR3 is TGTGCCAGCAGGCTCTGGGGCGTGTACCAAGAGACCCAGTACTTC. This codes for CASRLWGVYQETQYF.

This rearrangement joins TRBV18 to TRBJ2-5; 11 bases align to TRBD2. Germline V lookup: CDR1 KGHSH, CDR2 LQKENI. This CDR3 contains 16 residues. Trimming removed 6 bases from V and 4 bases from J; junction bases left unmatched: 10. The CDR3 region is CASSQPEGTSGETQYF. CDR3 coding DNA: TGTGCCAGCTCCCAACCTGAGGGGACTAGCGGAGAGACCCAGTACTTC.